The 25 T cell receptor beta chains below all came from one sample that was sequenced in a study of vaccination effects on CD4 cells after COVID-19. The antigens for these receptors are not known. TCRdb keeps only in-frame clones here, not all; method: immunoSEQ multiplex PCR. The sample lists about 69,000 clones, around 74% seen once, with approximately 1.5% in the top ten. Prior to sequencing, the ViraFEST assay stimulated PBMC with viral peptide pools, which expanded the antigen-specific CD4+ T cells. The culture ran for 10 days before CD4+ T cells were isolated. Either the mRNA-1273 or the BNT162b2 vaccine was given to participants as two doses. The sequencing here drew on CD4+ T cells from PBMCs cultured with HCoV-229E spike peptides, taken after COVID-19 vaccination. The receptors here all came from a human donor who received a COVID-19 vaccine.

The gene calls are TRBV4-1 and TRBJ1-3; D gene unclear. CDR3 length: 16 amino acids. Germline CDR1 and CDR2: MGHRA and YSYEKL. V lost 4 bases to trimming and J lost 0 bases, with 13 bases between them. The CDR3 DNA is TGCGCCAGCAGCCCATTGGCCGGACCCTCTGGAAACACCATATATTTT. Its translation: CASSPLAGPSGNTIYF.

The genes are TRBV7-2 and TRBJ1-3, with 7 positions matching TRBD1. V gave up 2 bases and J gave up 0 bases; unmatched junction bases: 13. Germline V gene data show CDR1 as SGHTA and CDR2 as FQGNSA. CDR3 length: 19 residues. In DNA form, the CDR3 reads TGTGCCAGCAGCTTAAATATAGGGGGCCGAGCCATCTCTGGAAACACCATATATTTT. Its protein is CASSLNIGGRAISGNTIYF.

CDR3 sequence reads: CASSRQGYGYTF. The CDR3 nucleotides are TGTGCCAGCAGCCGACAGGGTTATGGCTACACCTTC. The chain combines TRBV7-8 with TRBJ1-2; 7 positions agree with TRBD1. With 5 bases clipped from V and 5 bases from J, the junction kept 2 bases outside the gene matches. CDR1 and CDR2 (germline): SGHVS, FQNEAQ. CDR3 length: 12 amino acids. Combining the CDR3 with reference TRBV7-8 and TRBJ1-2 gives the whole variable domain GAGVSQSPRYKVAKRGQDVALRCDPISGHVSLFWYQQALGQGPEFLTYFQNEAQLDKSGLPSDRFFAERPEGSVSTLKIQRTQQEDSAVYLCASSRQGYGYTFGSGTRLTVV.

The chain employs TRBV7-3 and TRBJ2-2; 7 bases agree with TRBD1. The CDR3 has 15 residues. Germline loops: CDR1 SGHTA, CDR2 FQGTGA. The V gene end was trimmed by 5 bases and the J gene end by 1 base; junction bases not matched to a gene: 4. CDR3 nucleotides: TGTGCCAGCAGCCCGAGGACAGGGAACACCGGGGAGCTGTTTTTT. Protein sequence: CASSPRTGNTGELFF.

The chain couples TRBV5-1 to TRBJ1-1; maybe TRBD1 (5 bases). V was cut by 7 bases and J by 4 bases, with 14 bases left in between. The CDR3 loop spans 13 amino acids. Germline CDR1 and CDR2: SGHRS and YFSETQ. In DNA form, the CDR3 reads TGCGCCAGCGCGGGGGGAGTGGGCACTGAAGCTTTCTTT. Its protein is CASAGGVGTEAFF.

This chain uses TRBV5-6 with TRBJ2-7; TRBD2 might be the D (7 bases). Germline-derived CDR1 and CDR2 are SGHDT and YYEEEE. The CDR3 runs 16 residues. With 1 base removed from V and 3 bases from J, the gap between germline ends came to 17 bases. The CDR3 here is CASSLFAGAGHYEQYV. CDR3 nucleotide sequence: TGTGCCAGCAGCTTGTTCGCGGGGGCAGGTCACTACGAGCAGTACGTC.

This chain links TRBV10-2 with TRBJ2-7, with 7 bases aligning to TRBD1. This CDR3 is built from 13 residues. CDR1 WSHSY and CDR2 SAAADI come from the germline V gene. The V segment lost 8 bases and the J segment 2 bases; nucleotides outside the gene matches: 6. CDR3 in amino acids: CASQTGDAYEQYV. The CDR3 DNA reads TGCGCCAGCCAAACAGGGGACGCCTACGAGCAGTACGTC.

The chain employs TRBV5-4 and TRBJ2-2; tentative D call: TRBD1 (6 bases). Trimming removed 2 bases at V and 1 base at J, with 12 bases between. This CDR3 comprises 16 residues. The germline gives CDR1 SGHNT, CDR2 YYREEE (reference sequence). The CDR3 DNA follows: TGTGCCAGCAGCTTAGGAGGACAGAGGAACACCGGGGAGCTGTTTTTT. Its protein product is CASSLGGQRNTGELFF.

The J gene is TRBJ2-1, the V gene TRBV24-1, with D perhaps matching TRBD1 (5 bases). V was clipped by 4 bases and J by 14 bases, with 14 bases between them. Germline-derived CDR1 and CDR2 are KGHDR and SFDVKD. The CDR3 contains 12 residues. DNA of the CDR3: TGTGCCACCAGTGAGCCCCAGGGTGGTGAGTTCTTC. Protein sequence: CATSEPQGGEFF.

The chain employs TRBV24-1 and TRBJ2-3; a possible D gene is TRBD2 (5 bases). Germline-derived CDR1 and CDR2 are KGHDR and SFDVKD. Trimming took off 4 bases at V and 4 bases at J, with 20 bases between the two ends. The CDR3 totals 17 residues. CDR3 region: CATSDPGGPTKADTQYF. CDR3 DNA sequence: TGTGCCACCAGTGACCCAGGAGGTCCAACGAAGGCAGATACGCAGTATTTT.

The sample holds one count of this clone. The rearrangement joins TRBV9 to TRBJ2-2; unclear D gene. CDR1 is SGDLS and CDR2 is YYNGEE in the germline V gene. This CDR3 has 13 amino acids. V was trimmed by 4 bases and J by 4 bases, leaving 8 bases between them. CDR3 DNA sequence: TGTGCCAGCAGCCCCAGTTTCACCGGGGAGCTGTTTTTT. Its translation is CASSPSFTGELFF.

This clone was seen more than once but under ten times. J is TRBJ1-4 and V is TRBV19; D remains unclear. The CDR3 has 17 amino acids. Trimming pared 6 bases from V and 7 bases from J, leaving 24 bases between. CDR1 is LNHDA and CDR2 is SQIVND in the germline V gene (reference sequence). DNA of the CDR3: TGTGCCAGTAGCGACCCCCGAAGGGAGGGCCGGTCTGAAAAACTGTTTTTT. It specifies CASSDPRREGRSEKLFF. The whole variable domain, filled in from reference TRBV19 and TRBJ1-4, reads DGGITQSPKYLFRKEGQNVTLSCEQNLNHDAMYWYRQDPGQGLRLIYYSQIVNDFQKGDIAEGYSVSREKKESFPLTVTSAQKNPTAFYLCASSDPRREGRSEKLFFGSGTQLSVL.

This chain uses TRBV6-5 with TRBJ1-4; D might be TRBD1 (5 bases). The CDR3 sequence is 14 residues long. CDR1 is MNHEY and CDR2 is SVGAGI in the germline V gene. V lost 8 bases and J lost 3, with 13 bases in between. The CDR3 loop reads CASAGGVANEKLFF. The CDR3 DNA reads TGTGCCAGCGCGGGGGGGGTGGCTAATGAAAAACTGTTTTTT.

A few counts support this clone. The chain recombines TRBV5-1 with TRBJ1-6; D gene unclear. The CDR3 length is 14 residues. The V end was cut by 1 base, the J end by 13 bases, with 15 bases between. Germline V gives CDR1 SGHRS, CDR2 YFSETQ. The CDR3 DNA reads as TGCGCCAGCAGCTTGTGGTTAGGTTCGGGGCCCCTCCACTTT. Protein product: CASSLWLGSGPLHF.

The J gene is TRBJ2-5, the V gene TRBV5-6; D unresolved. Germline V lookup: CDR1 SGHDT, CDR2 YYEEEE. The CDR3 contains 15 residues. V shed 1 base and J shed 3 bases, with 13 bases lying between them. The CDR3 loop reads CASSLNGPLKETQYF. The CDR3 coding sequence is TGTGCCAGCAGCTTGAACGGGCCGTTAAAAGAGACCCAGTACTTC.

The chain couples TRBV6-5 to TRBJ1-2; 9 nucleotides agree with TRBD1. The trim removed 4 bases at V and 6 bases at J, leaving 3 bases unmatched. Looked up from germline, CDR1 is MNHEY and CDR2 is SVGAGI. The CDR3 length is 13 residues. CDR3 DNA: TGTGCCAGCAGTTGGGGACAGGGACATGGCTACACCTTC. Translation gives CASSWGQGHGYTF.

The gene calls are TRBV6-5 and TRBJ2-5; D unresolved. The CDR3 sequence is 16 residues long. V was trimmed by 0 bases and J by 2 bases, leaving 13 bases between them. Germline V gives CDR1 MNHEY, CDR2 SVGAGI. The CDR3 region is CASSYSYGRLQETQYF. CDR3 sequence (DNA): TGTGCCAGCAGTTACTCTTATGGCAGGCTGCAAGAGACCCAGTACTTC.

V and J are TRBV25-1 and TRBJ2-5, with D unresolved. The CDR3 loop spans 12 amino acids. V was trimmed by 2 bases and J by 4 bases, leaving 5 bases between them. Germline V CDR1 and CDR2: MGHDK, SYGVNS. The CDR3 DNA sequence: TGTGCCAGCAGTGAAGGCTTAGAGACCCAGTACTTC. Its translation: CASSEGLETQYF.

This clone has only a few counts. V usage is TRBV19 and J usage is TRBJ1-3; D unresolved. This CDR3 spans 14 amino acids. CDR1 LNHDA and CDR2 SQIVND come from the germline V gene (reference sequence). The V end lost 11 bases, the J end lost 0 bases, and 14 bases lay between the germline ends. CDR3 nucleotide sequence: TGTGCCTCACCAGGTGGGCTCTCTGGAAACACCATATATTTT. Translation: CASPGGLSGNTIYF.

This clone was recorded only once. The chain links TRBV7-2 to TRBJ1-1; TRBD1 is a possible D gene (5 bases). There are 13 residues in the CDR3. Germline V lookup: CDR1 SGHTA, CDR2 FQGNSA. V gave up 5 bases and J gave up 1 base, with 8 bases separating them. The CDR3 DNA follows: TGTGCCAGCAGCACAGGATCGAACACTGAAGCTTTCTTT. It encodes CASSTGSNTEAFF.

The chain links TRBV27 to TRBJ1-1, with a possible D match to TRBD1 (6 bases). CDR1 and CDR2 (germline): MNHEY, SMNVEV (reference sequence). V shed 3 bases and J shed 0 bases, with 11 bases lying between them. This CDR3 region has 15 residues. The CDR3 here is CASSLKGGLNTEAFF. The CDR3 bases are TGTGCCAGCAGTTTGAAGGGGGGGCTGAACACTGAAGCTTTCTTT.

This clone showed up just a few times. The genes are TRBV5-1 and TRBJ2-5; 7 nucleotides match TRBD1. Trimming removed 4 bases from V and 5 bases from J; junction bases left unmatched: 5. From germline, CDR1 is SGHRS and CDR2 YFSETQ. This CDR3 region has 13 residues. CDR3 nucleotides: TGCGCCAGCAGCGACCAGGGGGTGGAGACCCAGTACTTC. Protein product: CASSDQGVETQYF.

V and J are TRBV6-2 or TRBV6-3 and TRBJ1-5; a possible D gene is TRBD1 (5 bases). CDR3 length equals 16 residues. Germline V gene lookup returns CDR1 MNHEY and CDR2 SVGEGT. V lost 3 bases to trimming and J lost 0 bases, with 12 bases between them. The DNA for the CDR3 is TGTGCCAGCAGTTATGCGAGGGGTTATAGCAATCAGCCCCAGCATTTT. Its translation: CASSYARGYSNQPQHF.

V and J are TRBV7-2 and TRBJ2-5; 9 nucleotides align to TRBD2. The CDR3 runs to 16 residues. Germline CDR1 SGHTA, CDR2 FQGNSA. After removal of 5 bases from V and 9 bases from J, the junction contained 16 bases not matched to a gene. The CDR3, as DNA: TGTGCCAGCAGCCCCCCCGTAGCGGGGGCCCCACAGGCCCAGTACTTC. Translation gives CASSPPVAGAPQAQYF.

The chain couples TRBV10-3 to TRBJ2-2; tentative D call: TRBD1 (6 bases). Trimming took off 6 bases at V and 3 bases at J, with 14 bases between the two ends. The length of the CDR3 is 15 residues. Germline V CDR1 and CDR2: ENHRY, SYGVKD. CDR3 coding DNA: TGTGCCATCAGAGGGGACACCGAATACACCGGGGAGCTGTTTTTT. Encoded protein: CAIRGDTEYTGELFF.